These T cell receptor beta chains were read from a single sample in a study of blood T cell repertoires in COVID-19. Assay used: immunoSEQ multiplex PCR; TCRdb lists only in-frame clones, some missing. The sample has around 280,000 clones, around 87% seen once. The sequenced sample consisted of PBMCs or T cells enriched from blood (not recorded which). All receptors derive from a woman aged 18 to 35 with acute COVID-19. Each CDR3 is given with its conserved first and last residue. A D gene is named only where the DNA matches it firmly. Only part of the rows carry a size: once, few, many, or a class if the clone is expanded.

TGTGCCAGCAGCTCGGGAGTCTTCAATGAGCAGTTCTTC	CASSSGVFNEQFF	-	-	TRBV7-9	TRBJ2-1
TGTGCCAGCAGCAGAACCAGGACCGGGGAGCTGTTTTTT	CASSRTRTGELFF	-	-	TRBV3-1/TRBV3-2	TRBJ2-2
TGTGCCACCAGAACCACCAGACTAGCGGGAGGGCCAGCGACGGAGACCCAGTACTTC	CATRTTRLAGGPATETQYF	TRBD2	-	TRBV15	TRBJ2-5
TGTGCCAGCAGCGTAACATTTGGCGGCACTGAAGCTTTCTTT	CASSVTFGGTEAFF	-	-	TRBV27	TRBJ1-1
TGTGCCAGCAGATTACGGGAAACCGGGACAGCCTCTGGAAACACCATATATTTT	CASRLRETGTASGNTIYF	TRBD1	-	TRBV7-2	TRBJ1-3
TGTGCCAGCAGCTTGGAGGGGAACTCTGGAAACACCATATATTTT	CASSLEGNSGNTIYF	-	once	TRBV5-4	TRBJ1-3
TGTGCCAGCAGTTTATCGATTTCGTCGCTAGCGGGATACAATGAGCAGTTCTTC	CASSLSISSLAGYNEQFF	TRBD2	once	TRBV27	TRBJ2-1
TGTGCCAGCAGCCCTGGGACACCCACCCCATACTATGGCTACACCTTC	CASSPGTPTPYYGYTF	-	-	TRBV7-2	TRBJ1-2
TGTGCCAGCAGCTTAGCCCTAGCGGGAGGCAATGAGCAGTTCTTC	CASSLALAGGNEQFF	TRBD2	-	TRBV11-2	TRBJ2-1
TGTGCCAGCAGCGCGGGGACAGGGGAGGTCGAGCAGTACTTC	CASSAGTGEVEQYF	TRBD1	-	TRBV13	TRBJ2-7
TGTGCCTGGAGTGGACTTAGTGGAAACACCATATATTTT	CAWSGLSGNTIYF	-	-	TRBV30	TRBJ1-3
TGTGCCAGCTCACCCTTTGCAACTAATGAAAAACTGTTTTTT	CASSPFATNEKLFF	-	-	TRBV18	TRBJ1-4
TGTGCCAGTAGTTGGGGGACAGGGTCCTACGAGCAGTACTTC	CASSWGTGSYEQYF	TRBD1	-	TRBV19	TRBJ2-7
TGCGCCAGCAGCCTAGGACAGGAGTACACTGAAGCTTTCTTT	CASSLGQEYTEAFF	TRBD1	-	TRBV5-1	TRBJ1-1
TGTGCCAGCAGCTTTAGTAGACAGGGGGGGACAGATACGCAGTATTTT	CASSFSRQGGTDTQYF	TRBD1	once	TRBV11-2	TRBJ2-3
TGTGCCTGGACTCCGACTAGCCCCTACAATGAGCAGTTCTTC	CAWTPTSPYNEQFF	TRBD2	-	TRBV30	TRBJ2-1
TGTGCCAGCAGTCCCTACACTAGCGGTTACAATGAGCAGTTCTTC	CASSPYTSGYNEQFF	TRBD2	-	TRBV27	TRBJ2-1
TGTGCCAGCAGCTTAGTATGGGTAAGCGGGAGGGACGCCTACGAGCAGTACTTC	CASSLVWVSGRDAYEQYF	TRBD2	-	TRBV7-2	TRBJ2-7
TGTGCCACCTGGGACTGGAGCTCCTACGAGCAGTACTTC	CATWDWSSYEQYF	-	-	TRBV2	TRBJ2-7
TGTGCCACCAGCAGAGTGCGGGGAGCCTACGAGCAGTACTTC	CATSRVRGAYEQYF	-	-	TRBV15	TRBJ2-7
TGCGCCAGCAGCCAAGATAAGAGTCTAGTATTAGGTGCGGACATTCAGTACTTC	CASSQDKSLVLGADIQYF	-	-	TRBV4-1	TRBJ2-4
TGTGCCAGCAGCTTGTACCCGGGACAGGGAACCTTT	CASSLYPGQGTF	TRBD1	-	TRBV5-5	TRBJ2-3
TGTGCCAGCTCACCGGGGAGGCAGGGCTCGAATCAGCCCCAGCATTTT	CASSPGRQGSNQPQHF	-	-	TRBV18	TRBJ1-5
TGTGCCAGCAGCTTGGACAGGTTAGCTAACTATGGCTACACCTTC	CASSLDRLANYGYTF	TRBD1	-	TRBV7-2	TRBJ1-2
TGTGCCAGCAGCCCGCCGGGACAGGGAAGCGTGCAGTACTTC	CASSPPGQGSVQYF	TRBD1	-	TRBV13	TRBJ2-7
TGTGCCAGTAGTATTGCTCCCACAGGGGATCAGCCCCAGCATTTT	CASSIAPTGDQPQHF	TRBD1	-	TRBV19	TRBJ1-5
TGCGCCACCACAGGGGAGAACACTGAAGCTTTCTTT	CATTGENTEAFF	TRBD1	-	TRBV5-1	TRBJ1-1
TGTGCCAGCTCACCCGGACTAGCGGGACACACCGGGGAGCTGTTTTTT	CASSPGLAGHTGELFF	TRBD2	once	TRBV18	TRBJ2-2
TGTGCCAGCAGTTTAACAGGGGGCCAAGAGACCCAGTACTTC	CASSLTGGQETQYF	TRBD1	-	TRBV27	TRBJ2-5
TGTGCCAGCAGTTCTACGGACAGGGATGGTGAAAAACTGTTTTTT	CASSSTDRDGEKLFF	TRBD1	-	TRBV28	TRBJ1-4
TGTGCCAGCGGGGACAGGGGGCCCTCCTACGAGCAGTACTTC	CASGDRGPSYEQYF	TRBD1	-	TRBV28	TRBJ2-7
TGTGCCACCAGCAGATCGCGCGTTCGGAACACTGAAGCTTTCTTT	CATSRSRVRNTEAFF	-	-	TRBV15	TRBJ1-1
TGCGCCAGCAGCCCCGGAGTCGCGAACACCGGGGAGCTGTTTTTT	CASSPGVANTGELFF	-	-	TRBV4-3	TRBJ2-2
TGCGCCAGCAGCTGGACAGGGGGGGATGGCTACACCTTC	CASSWTGGDGYTF	TRBD1	-	TRBV5-1	TRBJ1-2
TGTGCCAGCTCACCCCGGGGAAGCTCCTACGAGCAGTACTTC	CASSPRGSSYEQYF	-	-	TRBV18	TRBJ2-7
TGTGCCAGCAGTTTCCGACAGGGGCTCTACGAGCAGTACTTC	CASSFRQGLYEQYF	TRBD1	-	TRBV28	TRBJ2-7
TGTGCCAGCAGTAACTCGGGACAGGGGGACTATGGTAGGCCCCAGCATTTT	CASSNSGQGDYGRPQHF	TRBD1	-	TRBV27	TRBJ1-5
TGTGCCACCCAAGGTAGCGGGACCCACAATGAGCAGTTCTTC	CATQGSGTHNEQFF	TRBD2	-	TRBV19	TRBJ2-1
TGTGCCTGGAGTGTAGACTCCACGAGCACAGATACGCAGTATTTT	CAWSVDSTSTDTQYF	-	-	TRBV30	TRBJ2-3
TGCGCCAGCAGTGAGGACAGCTATGGCTACACCTTC	CASSEDSYGYTF	-	-	TRBV10-2	TRBJ1-2
TGCGCCAGCAGCCAGAACAGGGACACTGAAGCTTTCTTT	CASSQNRDTEAFF	-	-	TRBV4-1	TRBJ1-1
TGTGCCAGTAGTATGTGGGCGACCAACCTAGCCAAAAACATTCAGTACTTC	CASSMWATNLAKNIQYF	-	-	TRBV19	TRBJ2-4
TGTGCCAGCAGTCCCAAGCGGGAAGCGCAGTATTTT	CASSPKREAQYF	TRBD2	-	TRBV6-5	TRBJ2-3
TGTGCCAGCAGTGGATTAAAGGGACAGGCAAACACTGAAGCTTTCTTT	CASSGLKGQANTEAFF	TRBD1	-	TRBV6-1	TRBJ1-1
TGTGCCAGCAGCCCCACGAGGGGGGGGGATCAGCCCCAGCATTTT	CASSPTRGGDQPQHF	-	-	TRBV7-2	TRBJ1-5
TGCGCCAGCAGCTTGGAGGGACTAGGCCGCTCCTACAATGAGCAGTTCTTC	CASSLEGLGRSYNEQFF	TRBD2	-	TRBV5-1	TRBJ2-1
TGTGCCAGCAGTGAAGGAGGGACAGGGGGCATAAATGAGCAGTTCTTC	CASSEGGTGGINEQFF	TRBD1	-	TRBV25-1	TRBJ2-1
TGTGCCTGGAAAAAGTCCGGTAACACCATATATTTT	CAWKKSGNTIYF	-	-	TRBV30	TRBJ1-3
TGTGCCAGCAGCTTGGGGGACAGGGTTGAAAAACTGTTTTTT	CASSLGDRVEKLFF	TRBD1	-	TRBV5-6	TRBJ1-4
TGCGCCAGCAACCAGGGACTAGCGGGCTCCTACGAGCAGTACTTC	CASNQGLAGSYEQYF	TRBD2	-	TRBV5-1	TRBJ2-7